Here is one TCR beta chain with its context. The antigen it recognizes is unknown. Base quality data are lacking; no much larger clone is found one base away. This record comes from a study of blood T cell repertoires in COVID-19 (dated by TCRdb to about 2020). About the full investigation: Samples covering the acute and convalescent phases of COVID-19 were provided by collaborators in the United States, Italy and Spain. Samples came from the ongoing ImmuneRACE study (first 160 participants) plus 1,254 subjects from 6 global collaborators. The material from the prospective study consisted of cDNA or gDNA derived from T cells, B-cell-depleted T cells, or PBMCs. The repertoires were released in a freely available public database meant as a resource for research on the immune response to SARS-CoV-2. Where available, HLA class I and class II types were taken from metadata supplied by the sample provider and were not determined by assay-based typing. Sample metadata almost always included a de-identified subject ID, COVID-19 status, age in years and sex. The dataset comprised deeply sampled blood TCRbeta repertoires from subjects exposed to, actively infected with, or recovered from COVID-19.

Participants in the prospective study were aged about 18 to 95 years, lived in some 24 United States geographic areas, and enrolled through a virtual design. In the prospective study, cohorts were assigned on the basis of participant-reported clinical history obtained from a screening survey and a study questionnaire. Recovered participants in ImmuneRACE Cohort 3 were defined by two consecutive negative NP/OP PCR tests, clearance by a healthcare professional, or resolution of symptoms. Each participant in the prospective study had whole blood, serum and a nasopharyngeal or oropharyngeal swab collected by mobile phlebotomists. Additional blood draws and questionnaires over a 2-month period could optionally be provided by prospective study participants. Before DNA extraction, prospective study blood samples were shipped either frozen or at room temperature. The immunoSEQ Assay, a bias-controlled multiplex PCR, was used to amplify TCRbeta CDR3 regions from genomic DNA. The authors' analysis ran thus. The number of nucleated cells in each sample was estimated from the amplification of reference gene primers within the assay. Sequence reads were collapsed and filtered to measure the absolute abundance of every unique TCRbeta CDR3 rearrangement. Productive Simpson clonality was computed per sample as the square root of Simpson's diversity index over productive rearrangements. In TCRdb, the immuneACCESS table is reduced to in-frame sequences with V and J assigned. These tables do not hold every clone; where another copy was compared, an unresolved V gene accounts for under half, and the others remain unexplained. The V and J calls and clone size were taken over from that table, and D and trimming were inferred from the DNA. In this sample the table shows over 200,000 clones, approximately 84% of which occur a single time. Of the sample, approximately 15% falls within the top ten clones.

Summary of the overall study and its limitations: The amount of clinical and demographic metadata varied by source and participant and was provided uncurated.

Taken from the germline V gene, the CDR1 and CDR2 loops are SGHRS and YFSETQ. The CDR3 spans 13 residues, from the cysteine through the phenylalanine. Kept here is only the CDR3 DNA, which spans 39 bases and is read in frame from base 1. The junction carries 11 bases between V and J, which are trimmed by 5 bases and 5 bases respectively. The rearranged chain carries TRBV5-1 and TRBJ2-1; TRBD2 is possibly the D segment (5 matching bases). Sequenced sample: PBMCs or T cells enriched from blood (not recorded which). This clonotype was obtained from a man aged 40-50 years who had recovered from COVID-19. The DNA reads as follows: TGCGCCAGCAGGAGGCTAGCAGACAATGAGCAGTTCTTC. It codes for CASRRLADNEQFF.